One and the same sample provided the 3 T cell receptor beta chains below, sequenced in a study of T cell responses to AZD1222 COVID-19 vaccine. The method was immunoSEQ multiplex PCR; TCRdb's version includes in-frame clones alone and lacks a portion of them. Here the sample spans 90,000 to 120,000 clones, 70% to 90% being singletons. Sequencing was performed on peripheral blood, taken 28 days after the second AZD1222 dose. The receptors were gathered from an adult who received the AZD1222 COVID-19 vaccine.

The CDR3 DNA follows: TGTGCCACCCTAACAGGGGTCGGGGGAAGCAATGAGCAGTTCTTC. Amino acid sequence: CATLTGVGGSNEQFF. V gene TRBV2 combines with J gene TRBJ2-1; TRBD1 might be the D (7 bases). Germline CDR1 and CDR2: SNHLY and FYNNEI. CDR3 length: 15 amino acids. V dropped 10 bases and J dropped 6 bases, with 22 bases sitting between them. The full variable domain, in which reference TRBV2 and TRBJ2-1 provide the parts outside the CDR3, is EPEVTQTPSHQVTQMGQEVILRCVPISNHLYFYWYRQILGQKVEFLVSFYNNEISEKSEIFDDQFSVERPDGSNFTLKIRSTKLEDSAMYFCATLTGVGGSNEQFFGPGTRLTVL.

The V and J genes are TRBV5-4 and TRBJ2-3, with D unclear. The V end was cut by 2 bases, the J end by 1 base, with 5 bases between. CDR1 SGHNT and CDR2 YYREEE come from the germline V gene (reference sequence). The CDR3 consists of 13 residues. CDR3 DNA sequence: TGTGCCAGCAGCTTATTCGGCACAGATACGCAGTATTTT. It codes for CASSLFGTDTQYF.

Worth noting for this clone: Other DNA sequences in this specimen translate into the identical CDR3. V usage is TRBV9 and J usage is TRBJ1-5; unclear D gene. This CDR3 spans 14 amino acids. Trimming took 0 bases from V and 0 from J, leaving 4 bases between them. CDR1 and CDR2 from the germline V gene are SGDLS and YYNGEE. The CDR3 spells CASSVGGSNQPQHF. CDR3 bases: TGTGCCAGCAGCGTAGGAGGTAGCAATCAGCCCCAGCATTTT.